Below, 28 T cell receptor beta chains from the same sample are listed, as sequenced in a study of T cells after yellow fever vaccination. TCRdb fed the 5' RACE reads into MiXCR, producing one record per CDR3 protein. The sample holds about 320,000 distinct CDR3 sequences; about 6.9% are singletons and the top ten take 15% to 20%. Sequencing used PBMCs, obtained 35 to 50 days after the first yellow fever vaccination. The receptors stem from a young man who received the YFV17D yellow fever vaccine.

The chain uses TRBV7-6 and TRBJ1-5; 8 bases fit TRBD1. Germline V gives CDR1 SGHVS, CDR2 FNYEAQ. The CDR3 covers 17 residues. J gave up 0 bases and V 5 bases, and 9 bases lay outside the gene matches. CDR3 sequence: CASSAGTGLYSNQPQHF. The CDR3, as DNA: TGTGCCAGCAGCGCCGGGACAGGCCTGTATAGCAATCAGCCCCAGCATTTT.

This clonotype has a handful of counts. V is TRBV4-1 and J is TRBJ2-1; a weak D match, TRBD2 (6 bases). V lost 0 bases and J 8 bases, leaving 8 bases between the germline ends. The CDR3 consists of 13 residues. Germline V gene data show CDR1 as MGHRA and CDR2 as YSYEKL. The CDR3 nucleotides are TGCGCCAGCAGCCAAGAGGGGGGTGATGAGCAGTTCTTC. The encoded protein is CASSQEGGDEQFF.

The chain is built from TRBV28 and TRBJ2-1; 7 bases are shared with TRBD1. Germline V gene data show CDR1 as MDHEN and CDR2 as SYDVKM. This CDR3 is built from 15 residues. V was clipped by 5 bases and J by 3 bases; unmatched bases: 7. The CDR3 spells CASSMTGKNYNEQFF. The CDR3 DNA is TGTGCCAGCAGTATGACAGGGAAGAACTACAATGAGCAGTTCTTC.

The V call is TRBV4-3, the J call TRBJ1-3, with D perhaps matching TRBD1 (5 bases). Germline assignment: CDR1 LGHNA and CDR2 YSLEER. Trimming cost V 2 bases and J 0 bases, with 14 bases left between them. The CDR3 covers 17 residues. CDR3 sequence (DNA): TGCGCCAGCAGCCAACCGGGGCTCCTAGACTCTGGAAACACCATATATTTT. It codes for CASSQPGLLDSGNTIYF.

This clonotype was seen more than once but under ten times. The chain recombines TRBV28 with TRBJ1-4; possible D gene TRBD1, 5 bases. The CDR3 runs 13 residues. CDR1 MDHEN and CDR2 SYDVKM come from the germline V gene. V dropped 10 bases and J dropped 5 bases, with 14 bases sitting between them. The CDR3 here is CATARGFNEKLFF. CDR3 coding DNA: TGTGCCACCGCTCGGGGGTTCAATGAAAAACTGTTTTTT. Full variable domain (rest looked up from reference TRBV28 and TRBJ1-4): DVKVTQSSRYLVKRTGEKVFLECVQDMDHENMFWYRQDPGLGLRLIYFSYDVKMKEKGDIPEGYSVSREKKERFSLILESASTNQTSMYLCATARGFNEKLFFGSGTQLSVL.

The J gene is TRBJ2-3, the V gene TRBV6-1; D is undetermined. Trimming took off 5 bases at V and 4 bases at J, with 16 bases between the two ends. The V gene's germline CDR1 is MNHNS and CDR2 SASEGT. This CDR3 has 15 residues. The CDR3 DNA reads TGTGCCAGCAGTCCACCCGGCGGACGGCCAGATACGCAGTATTTT. This sequence encodes CASSPPGGRPDTQYF.

The rearrangement uses TRBV7-8 and TRBJ1-5; D call uncertain. Looked up from germline, CDR1 is SGHVS and CDR2 is FQNEAQ. The CDR3 extends over 15 amino acids. With 5 bases removed from V and 12 bases from J, the gap between germline ends came to 23 bases. CDR3 nucleotides: TGTGCCAGCAGCCCCAACTCGGCCGGCAGGTTAAACCAGCATTTT. It translates to CASSPNSAGRLNQHF.

The chain employs TRBV11-2 and TRBJ2-2, with 10 bases aligning to TRBD1. The germline gives CDR1 SGHAT, CDR2 FQNNGV. CDR3 length equals 19 residues. With 4 bases clipped from V and 4 bases from J, the junction kept 15 bases outside the gene matches. The CDR3 DNA is TGTGCCAGCAGCTGGATCCCACCGGGACAGGGGAGCAGCACCGGGGAGCTGTTTTTT. Translated: CASSWIPPGQGSSTGELFF.

V is TRBV6-2 or TRBV6-3 and J is TRBJ2-1; D may be TRBD2 (6 bases). Germline values: CDR1 MNHEY, CDR2 SVGEGT. The CDR3 is made up of 16 amino acids. V was clipped by 0 bases and J by 7 bases, with 16 bases between them. The chain's CDR3 is CASSYSRAGRTNEQFF. The CDR3 nucleotides are TGTGCCAGCAGTTACTCGAGAGCGGGTCGGACAAATGAGCAGTTCTTC.

The chain uses TRBV5-1 and TRBJ1-4; unclear D gene. Germline V lookup: CDR1 SGHRS, CDR2 YFSETQ. The CDR3 is made up of 15 amino acids. V shed 4 bases and J shed 4 bases, with 14 bases lying between them. This CDR3 is CASSPGLSSNEKLFF. CDR3 coding DNA: TGCGCCAGCAGCCCCGGACTCTCCAGTAATGAAAAACTGTTTTTT.

This clonotype was observed a handful of times. The chain is built from TRBV18 and TRBJ2-2; D ambiguous. CDR3 size: 17 residues. The germline V gene has CDR1 KGHSH and CDR2 LQKENI. V was clipped by 2 bases and J by 2 bases, with 15 bases between them. The CDR3 nucleotides read TGTGCCAGCTCACCAATGTACGGAGCAATCAACACCGGGGAGCTGTTTTTT. Translated, it gives CASSPMYGAINTGELFF.

This clonotype was observed at least ten times. V and J are TRBV27 and TRBJ2-2, with 8 bases that match TRBD1. The length of the CDR3 is 15 residues. V dropped 4 bases and J dropped 4; count of bases not matched to a gene: 5. The germline gives CDR1 MNHEY, CDR2 SMNVEV (reference sequence). CDR3 loop: CASSYVQGGTGELFF. The CDR3 DNA reads TGTGCCAGCAGTTATGTACAGGGGGGCACCGGGGAGCTGTTTTTT.

The chain joins TRBV6-5 to TRBJ1-3, with D perhaps TRBD1 (5 bases). Trimming removed 0 bases from V and 0 bases from J, with 6 bases in between. This CDR3 region has 15 residues. The V gene's germline CDR1 is MNHEY and CDR2 SVGAGI. The DNA of the CDR3 is TGTGCCAGCAGTTACTCGCAGGGCTCTGGAAACACCATATATTTT. Its translation is CASSYSQGSGNTIYF.

In this sample, this clonotype turned up a few times. The genes are TRBV7-3 and TRBJ2-3, with 7 nucleotides matching TRBD2. Per germline, CDR1 SGHTA and CDR2 FQGTGA. The CDR3 totals 15 residues. J was trimmed by 4 bases and V by 5 bases; bases with no gene match: 9. The CDR3 reads CASSPGGSFADTQYF. The CDR3 coding sequence is TGTGCCAGCAGCCCCGGGGGGTCCTTCGCAGATACGCAGTATTTT.

The sample holds a few counts of this clonotype. The rearrangement links TRBV7-8 to TRBJ2-7; 12 nucleotides match TRBD2. V shed 3 bases and J 6 bases; nucleotides not matched to a gene: 9. The CDR3 has 16 amino acids. Per the germline V gene, CDR1 is SGHVS and CDR2 is FQNEAQ. The CDR3 loop is CASSLLLAGGSGEQYF. The CDR3 DNA reads as TGTGCCAGCAGCTTGTTACTAGCGGGGGGTTCTGGCGAGCAGTACTTC.

This chain joins TRBV7-9 and TRBJ1-2; no firm D call. The germline V gene has CDR1 SEHNR and CDR2 FQNEAQ (reference sequence). Trimming shortened V by 0 bases and J by 5 bases, and 16 bases separated the two germline ends. The CDR3 loop spans 16 amino acids. In DNA form, the CDR3 reads TGTGCCAGCAGCTTAGCTACCCCAGGCCGGAGGTATGGCTACACCTTC. Its protein is CASSLATPGRRYGYTF.

The chain couples TRBV10-1 to TRBJ1-1; D not resolved. Trimming stripped 8 bases from V and 1 base from J, with 11 bases between. Germline V lookup: CDR1 WNHNN, CDR2 SYGVQD (reference sequence). CDR3 size: 13 residues. The CDR3 region is CASALRGNTEAFF. The DNA for the CDR3 is TGCGCCAGCGCCCTACGGGGGAACACTGAAGCTTTCTTT.

This clonotype was seen ten or more times. This sequence joins TRBV6-5 and TRBJ1-5; TRBD1 matches at 9 bases. This CDR3 is built from 15 residues. Germline lookup yields CDR1 MNHEY and CDR2 SVGAGI. J lost 16 bases, V lost 0 bases, and 13 bases had no gene match. Written as DNA, the CDR3 is TGTGCCAGCAGTTACTCCTCCCGGGACAGGGCCCTTCGACATTTT. Protein product: CASSYSSRDRALRHF.

This chain uses TRBV7-6 with TRBJ2-3; perhaps TRBD1 as D (7 bases). CDR1 and CDR2 from the germline V gene are SGHVS and FNYEAQ. This CDR3 spans 17 amino acids. Trimming pared 5 bases from V and 1 base from J, leaving 19 bases between. CDR3 protein: CASSPSSRGAGTDTQYF. The CDR3 coding sequence is TGTGCCAGCAGCCCCTCTAGCAGGGGGGCTGGCACAGATACGCAGTATTTT. Full variable domain (outside the CDR3, taken from reference TRBV7-6 and TRBJ2-3): GAGVSQSPRYKVTKRGQDVALRCDPISGHVSLYWYRQALGQGPEFLTYFNYEAQQDKSGLPNDRFSAERPEGSISTLTIQRTEQRDSAMYRCASSPSSRGAGTDTQYFGPGTRLTVL.

A few counts support this clonotype. The chain couples TRBV3-1 to TRBJ1-2; D is unresolved. V was shortened by 1 base and J by 4 bases, with 16 bases between the two germline ends. The germline V gene encodes CDR1 LGHDT and CDR2 YNNKEL (reference sequence). This CDR3 is built from 16 residues. The DNA of the CDR3 is TGTGCCAGCAGCCAAGTCTGGGCAGGCACAATCTATGGCTACACCTTC. As protein: CASSQVWAGTIYGYTF.

Ten or more counts support this clonotype. The CDR3 region is CSVEGPGADYGYTF. The CDR3 DNA reads as TGCAGCGTTGAAGGGCCGGGGGCAGACTATGGCTACACCTTC. The chain carries TRBV29-1 and TRBJ1-2; a possible D gene is TRBD1 (6 bases). This CDR3 is built from 14 residues. Germline CDR1 is SQVTM and CDR2 is ANQGSEA. Trimming left V 1 base short and J 3 bases short, with 12 bases between.

This clonotype was seen a few times. The chain recombines TRBV7-2 with TRBJ2-3; 7 bases match TRBD1. From germline, CDR1 is SGHTA and CDR2 FQGNSA. The CDR3 is 14 amino acids. J was trimmed by 4 bases and V by 4 bases; bases with no gene match: 5. The chain's CDR3 is CASSWNRGPDTQYF. Here the CDR3 DNA reads TGTGCCAGCAGCTGGAACAGGGGTCCAGATACGCAGTATTTT.

In its sample, this clonotype was seen many times. J is TRBJ2-7 and V is TRBV7-9, with D possibly matching TRBD1 (6 bases). The CDR3 contains 14 residues. The germline V and J ends were trimmed by 5 bases and 2 bases, with 13 bases remaining between them. Germline V CDR1 and CDR2: SEHNR, FQNEAQ (reference sequence). CDR3: CASSLGTLAYEQYF. Written as DNA, the CDR3 is TGTGCCAGCAGCCTGGGGACACTGGCCTACGAGCAGTACTTC.

This clonotype was recorded at least ten times. V and J are TRBV24-1 and TRBJ2-2, with D possibly being TRBD1 or TRBD2 (5 bases each). Between the trimmed V and J ends, which lost 9 bases and 6 bases, there was a span of 13 bases. The CDR3 loop spans 13 amino acids. The germline gives CDR1 KGHDR, CDR2 SFDVKD. The CDR3 DNA follows: TGTGCCACCTCGGGGCTCGGGGCCGGGGAGCTGTTTTTT. Residues: CATSGLGAGELFF.

This sequence joins TRBV6-5 and TRBJ1-2; TRBD1 agrees at 10 bases. The germline V gene has CDR1 MNHEY and CDR2 SVGAGI. V dropped 0 bases and J dropped 2; count of bases not matched to a gene: 6. The CDR3 is 17 amino acids. The CDR3 region is CASSYSWDRGDNYGYTF. The CDR3 DNA reads TGTGCCAGCAGTTACTCATGGGACAGGGGCGACAACTATGGCTACACCTTC.

This rearrangement joins TRBV27 to TRBJ1-5; 7 nucleotides align to TRBD1. The length of the CDR3 is 16 residues. Germline assignment: CDR1 MNHEY and CDR2 SMNVEV (reference sequence). The trim removed 0 bases at V and 2 bases at J, leaving 4 bases unmatched. The CDR3: CASSLSHRGGNQPQHF. The DNA for the CDR3 is TGTGCCAGCAGTTTATCACACAGGGGTGGCAATCAGCCCCAGCATTTT.

This clonotype was counted between two and nine times. The chain links TRBV9 to TRBJ2-5; D uncertain. The CDR3 covers 14 residues. Germline V CDR1 and CDR2: SGDLS, YYNGEE. V gave up 4 bases and J gave up 3 bases, with 13 bases separating them. This CDR3 reads CASSPGRGKETQYF. The CDR3 region has the DNA TGTGCCAGCAGCCCTGGACGTGGTAAAGAGACCCAGTACTTC.

This clonotype was found many times. This chain connects TRBV12-3 or TRBV12-4 to TRBJ2-5, with 7 bases lining up with TRBD2. J was trimmed by 5 bases and V by 0 bases; bases with no gene match: 6. The CDR3 covers 15 residues. CDR3 DNA: TGTGCCAGCAGTTTAGCGACCCGGGGAGGGGAGACCCAGTACTTC. This sequence encodes CASSLATRGGETQYF.